Below, 18 T cell receptor beta chains from the same sample are listed, as sequenced in a study of T cells in women clearing cervical HPV infection. Data came from immunoSEQ multiplex PCR; TCRdb stores just in-frame clones and leaves some out. Its table records tens of thousands of clones. Sequenced input: blood buffy coat. Source of these receptors: a woman aged 18 to 69 with a cervical HPV16 infection that either progressed to CIN3+ or cleared (not recorded which).

A remark on this clone: The read finishes 3 residues shy of the CDR3 end, and the germline J gene is used to complete it. The chain uses TRBV2 and TRBJ2-5, with 11 bases lining up with TRBD2. The CDR3 has 16 residues. V lost 5 bases to trimming and J lost 2 bases; unmatched junction nucleotides: 7. Germline V gene sequence: CDR1 SNHLY, CDR2 FYNNEI. Here the CDR3 reads CASSFASGGFQETQYF. The CDR3 DNA, read in part, is TGTGCCAGCAGTTTCGCTAGCGGGGGGTTTCAAGAGACC. Supplemented by reference TRBV2 and TRBJ2-5, the full variable domain reads EPEVTQTPSHQVTQMGQEVILRCVPISNHLYFYWYRQILGQKVEFLVSFYNNEISEKSEIFDDQFSVERPDGSNFTLKIRSTKLEDSAMYFCASSFASGGFQETQYFGPGTRLLVL.

As concerns this clone: The DNA ends 3 residues before the CDR3 does, and the rest of the CDR3 is filled in from the germline J gene. The V and J genes are TRBV29-1 and TRBJ2-3; perhaps TRBD2 as D (6 bases). The CDR3 length is 14 residues. CDR1 is SQVTM, CDR2 ANQGSEA, per germline. V was shortened by 5 bases and J by 6 bases, with 18 bases between the two germline ends. Incomplete CDR3 DNA: TGCAGCGTTTCGACGCGGGGCCAGGTGGATACG. As protein: CSVSTRGQVDT. In full, the CDR3 reads CSVSTRGQVDTQYF.

Comments on this clone: The read terminates 3 residues ahead of where the CDR3 ends, so the germline J gene completes it. This chain uses TRBV10-1 with TRBJ2-7; 10 nucleotides line up with TRBD2. This CDR3 comprises 15 residues. Looked up from germline, CDR1 is WNHNN and CDR2 is SYGVQD (reference sequence). Trimming took 8 bases from V and 3 from J; bases not matched to a gene: 10. The covered CDR3 bases are TGCGCCAGCGCCTCGGGGAGCGGGGGGGACTACGAG. Translating gives CASASGSGGDYE. From start to end, the CDR3 is CASASGSGGDYEQYF.

A note on this clone: The read ends 3 residues before the CDR3 terminus; that terminus is restored from the germline J gene. The chain has TRBV14 and TRBJ1-6; no definite D call. This CDR3 contains 12 residues. V was trimmed by 0 bases and J by 10 bases, leaving 4 bases between them. Germline CDR1 is SGHDN and CDR2 is FVKESK. This CDR3 is CASSQDLSPLHF. The DNA read from the CDR3 is TGTGCCAGCAGCCAAGACCTCTCACCC.

As to this clone: Read sequence stops 3 residues before the CDR3 end, and the germline J gene provides the missing end. V usage is TRBV5-1 and J usage is TRBJ2-1, with D perhaps matching TRBD1 (5 bases). Germline loops: CDR1 SGHRS, CDR2 YFSETQ. The CDR3 runs 13 residues. V lost 0 bases and J 9 bases, leaving 10 bases between the germline ends. The CDR3 here is CASSLGRVVEQFF. The part of the CDR3 DNA that was read is TGCGCCAGCAGCTTGGGCAGGGTGGTTGAG.

Comments on this clone: The read stops 3 residues short of the end of the CDR3; the missing end is completed from the germline J gene. The gene calls are TRBV5-5 and TRBJ1-6, with 7 positions matching TRBD1. The CDR3 consists of 14 residues. V was pared by 4 bases and J by 6 bases, with 4 bases of the junction left unmatched. Germline V gives CDR1 SGHKS, CDR2 YYEKEE (reference sequence). This CDR3 is CASSPGQVNSPLHF. The CDR3 bases that were read are TGTGCCAGCAGCCCCGGACAGGTTAATTCACCC.

Comment on this clone: The missing CDR3 end, 3 residues past where the read stops, is filled in from the germline J gene. The chain combines TRBV5-4 with TRBJ1-2; the D gene is possibly TRBD1 (5 bases). V was trimmed by 0 bases and J by 3 bases, leaving 12 bases between them. CDR3 length equals 15 residues. CDR1 is SGHNT, CDR2 YYREEE, per germline (reference sequence). The CDR3 DNA, read in part, is TGTGCCAGCAGCTTGGAAAGGGGCGTCGACTATGGC. Translation gives CASSLERGVDYG. The whole CDR3 sequence is CASSLERGVDYGYTF.

Concerning this clone: The read finishes 3 residues shy of the CDR3 end, and the germline J gene is used to complete it. This chain joins TRBV19 and TRBJ1-1; tentatively, D is TRBD1 (6 bases). The germline V gene encodes CDR1 LNHDA and CDR2 SQIVND (reference sequence). This CDR3 is built from 14 residues. The CDR3 loop is CASSILAGAETAFF. The CDR3 bases that were read are TGTGCCAGTAGTATTCTGGCGGGGGCAGAGACA.

The chain's CDR3 is CASSGQGAGYNEQFF. The part of the CDR3 DNA that was read is TGTGCCAGCAGTGGACAGGGGGCGGGGTACAATGAG. This chain links TRBV6-2 or TRBV6-3 with TRBJ2-1; 11 nucleotides align to TRBD1. From the germline J gene comes the end of the CDR3, since the read stops 3 residues before it. Unmatched junction bases numbered 4, after V lost 5 bases and J lost 4 bases. The CDR3 has 15 amino acids. Germline values: CDR1 MNHEY, CDR2 SVGEGT.

In regard to this clone: The read ends 3 residues early relative to the CDR3; the germline J gene fills the gap. The V call is TRBV5-1, the J call TRBJ1-1, with no clear D. The V gene's germline CDR1 is SGHRS and CDR2 YFSETQ. The CDR3 loop spans 13 amino acids. Between the trimmed V and J ends, which lost 0 bases and 3 bases, there was a span of 6 bases. CDR3 residues: CASSLDGDTEAFF. The sequenced CDR3 bases are TGCGCCAGCAGCTTGGACGGGGACACTGAA.

A remark on this clone: The CDR3 end falls 3 residues outside the read, so it is completed with the germline J gene. The chain links TRBV12-3 or TRBV12-4 to TRBJ2-3, with D possibly matching TRBD2 (5 bases). The V and J ends lost 3 bases and 1 base respectively, with 8 bases between them. The CDR3 sequence is 14 residues long. The DNA read from the CDR3 is TGTGCCAGCAGTTTTAACGGGGGCACAGATACG. Its protein product is CASSFNGGTDT. The CDR3 in its entirety is CASSFNGGTDTQYF.

A remark on this clone: The CDR3 goes on 3 residues after the read ends, and that part is filled in from the germline J gene. The rearrangement uses TRBV5-1 and TRBJ2-4; D may be TRBD1 (6 bases). This CDR3 contains 16 residues. Germline V gene lookup returns CDR1 SGHRS and CDR2 YFSETQ. V lost 4 bases and J lost 0, with 14 bases in between. Partial CDR3 DNA: TGCGCCAGCAGCGGCGGACAGCTGCTAGCCAAAAACATT. The encoded protein is CASSGGQLLAKNI. The whole CDR3 reads CASSGGQLLAKNIQYF.

A word on this clone: The sequenced fragment ends 3 residues before the CDR3 boundary, so the rest is inferred from the germline J gene. The chain has TRBV4-1 and TRBJ2-7; possible D gene TRBD2, 7 bases. Germline V gene lookup returns CDR1 MGHRA and CDR2 YSYEKL. Trimming removed 4 bases from V and 1 base from J, with 17 bases in between. CDR3 length: 16 residues. This CDR3 reads CASSPGGGRGSYEQYF. The CDR3 DNA, read in part, is TGCGCCAGCAGCCCCGGAGGGGGGCGGGGGTCCTACGAG.

To note about this clone: Read data end 3 residues before the CDR3 end; the end is taken from the germline J gene. The chain is built from TRBV5-4 and TRBJ2-7; 11 bases line up with TRBD1. In germline, CDR1 is SGHNT, CDR2 YYREEE (reference sequence). The CDR3 contains 14 residues. The trim removed 4 bases at V and 4 bases at J, leaving 4 bases unmatched. The CDR3 region is CASSLGTGGYEQYF. The CDR3 bases that were read are TGTGCCAGCAGCCTCGGGACAGGGGGGTACGAG.

A remark on this clone: The CDR3 is cut off 3 residues early in the read; its end comes from the germline J gene. V is TRBV19 and J is TRBJ2-7; possible D gene TRBD2, 7 bases. Trimming stripped 5 bases from V and 0 bases from J, with 14 bases between. Germline assignment: CDR1 LNHDA and CDR2 SQIVND (reference sequence). This CDR3 spans 15 amino acids. CDR3 amino acids: CASSPLGGPSYEQYF. The sequenced part of the CDR3 DNA is TGTGCCAGTAGTCCGCTCGGGGGGCCCTCCTACGAG.

Comment on this clone: The missing CDR3 end, 3 residues past where the read stops, is filled in from the germline J gene. This chain connects TRBV23-1 to TRBJ2-7; TRBD1 agrees at 7 bases. TRBV23-1 is flagged as an ORF with uncertain function. J gave up 4 bases and V 6 bases, and 6 bases lay outside the gene matches. The CDR3 is 13 residues long. CDR3 sequence reads: CASRVDRIYEQYF. CDR3 DNA (partial): TGCGCCAGCAGGGTGGACAGGATTTACGAG.

Notes on this clone: From the germline J gene comes the end of the CDR3, since the read stops 3 residues before it. The chain combines TRBV28 with TRBJ1-1, with D maybe TRBD1 (5 bases). Germline V gene lookup returns CDR1 MDHEN and CDR2 SYDVKM. Trimming took 5 bases from V and 1 from J, leaving 14 bases between them. This CDR3 comprises 15 residues. CDR3 bases read: TGTGCCAGCAGTACCTATCAGGGAACGAACACTGAA. Protein product: CASSTYQGTNTE. The entire CDR3 protein is CASSTYQGTNTEAFF.

For this clone: The CDR3 extends 3 residues past the end of the read, so its final part is completed from the germline J gene. This chain links TRBV19 with TRBJ1-2; possible D gene TRBD1, 5 bases. Per germline, CDR1 LNHDA and CDR2 SQIVND (reference sequence). This CDR3 comprises 17 residues. CDR3 amino acids: CASSIEAGGNRRYDYTF. CDR3 DNA (partial): TGTGCCAGTAGTATAGAGGCCGGGGGGAATCGTAGGTACGAC.